Sequencing of this T cell receptor (beta chain) was carried out in a study of blood T cell repertoires in COVID-19. Study-wide background: Sources were T cells, B-cell-depleted T cells, or PBMCs; the material itself was cDNA or gDNA.

Cohort 3 donors counted as recovered after two negative PCRs, clearance, or resolved symptoms. Trimming removed 3 bases at V and 3 bases at J, with 14 bases between. The germline V gene has CDR1 LGHNA and CDR2 YNFKEQ. The CDR3 has 15 residues. Profiling relied on immunoSEQ multiplex PCR, and the TCRdb table lists in-frame clones only, not all of them. The repertoire has 200,000 to 250,000 clones, 75% to 95% of them found once; the top ten carry around 1.8%. The TCR comes from a woman aged 18-30 years who had recovered from COVID-19. Sequencing input: PBMCs or T cells enriched from blood (not recorded which). The V call is TRBV4-2, the J call TRBJ1-2, with D maybe TRBD1 (5 bases). The CDR3 region has the DNA TGTGCCAGCAGCCAGGACTTAGCGGGACACTATGGCTACACCTTC. Amino acid sequence: CASSQDLAGHYGYTF.